This T cell receptor beta chain is drawn from a study of blood T cell repertoires in COVID-19. Turning to the study itself: Acute and convalescent COVID-19 samples came from the United States, Italy and Spain. Sources were T cells, B-cell-depleted T cells, or PBMCs; the material itself was cDNA or gDNA.

As processed by the authors: Scientists estimated how many nucleated cells there were by amplifying reference gene primers. The assay was immunoSEQ multiplex PCR, and TCRdb's table has in-frame clones only and misses some. V and J calls and clone size are those listed in that table; D and trimming were worked out from the DNA. The data show around 120,000 clones, 87% seen once. The sequenced sample consisted of peripheral blood. The sequence was collected from a human donor in a cohort sampled during active COVID-19.

The CDR3: CASSSPGRAEAFF. In DNA, the CDR3 is TGTGCCAGTAGTTCCCCAGGCAGGGCTGAAGCTTTCTTT. This chain uses TRBV19 with TRBJ1-1; perhaps TRBD1 as D (5 bases). V was trimmed by 5 bases and J by 6 bases, leaving 13 bases between them. The CDR3 is made up of 13 amino acids. The germline CDR1 and CDR2 sequences are LNHDA and SQIVND (reference sequence).